This is a list of T cell receptor beta chains from one sample in a study of control samples from healthy donors and cancer patients. Method: immunoSEQ multiplex PCR; TCRdb's copy keeps in-frame clones and lacks some. The data hold fewer than 200,000 clones, with 90% to 95% observed a single time. What was sequenced was blood. All receptors come from an older woman in good health. Each CDR3 is given with its conserved first and last residue. Fields, in order: J gene, V gene, D gene, clone size, CDR3 DNA, CDR3 protein. A D gene is named only where the DNA matches it firmly. Size is stated for part of the rows, as once, few or many counts, or as a class when the clone is expanded.

>TRBJ2-7|TRBV30|-|-
TGTGCCGGAACCCTTATCAGCTCCTACGAGCAGTACTTC
CAGTLISSYEQYF
>TRBJ1-5|TRBV19|-|-
TGTGCCAGTAGTAGATTGGGTAGCAATCAGCCCCAGCATTTT
CASSRLGSNQPQHF
>TRBJ1-1|TRBV9|-|-
TGTGCCAGCAGCGTCCAGACGGGGTCGACTGAAGCTTTCTTT
CASSVQTGSTEAFF
>TRBJ1-2|TRBV9|TRBD1|once
TGTGCCAGCAGCGGATGGGTTGAGGCCGACAGGGACTATGGCTACACCTTC
CASSGWVEADRDYGYTF
>TRBJ2-2|TRBV10-3|-|-
TGTGCCATCAGTGAGGAGGTGAACACCGGGGAGCTGTTTTTT
CAISEEVNTGELFF
>TRBJ1-2|TRBV15|TRBD1|-
TGTGCCACCAGCAGAGGACAGGGGCGCTACACCTTC
CATSRGQGRYTF
>TRBJ2-3|TRBV3-1/TRBV3-2|TRBD2|-
TGTGCCAGCAGCCAAGTGACTAGCGGGGGCAGTACGCAGTATTTT
CASSQVTSGGSTQYF
>TRBJ1-2|TRBV18|TRBD1|once
TGTGCCAGCTCACTAGCACAGGGGGCTGAGGATGGCTACACCTTC
CASSLAQGAEDGYTF
>TRBJ2-2|TRBV3-1/TRBV3-2|TRBD2|-
TGTGCCAGCAGCCACCTTCGGGGGGATGGGGAGCTGTTTTTT
CASSHLRGDGELFF
>TRBJ1-2|TRBV18|TRBD1|-
TGTGCCAGCTCACCAGACAGGGGTTATGGCTACACCTTC
CASSPDRGYGYTF
>TRBJ1-2|TRBV6-5|-|-
TGTGCCAGCAGTTACTCGACTGGGTTCTATGGCTACACCTTC
CASSYSTGFYGYTF
>TRBJ1-1|TRBV5-6|-|-
TGTGCCAGCAGCTTGGTATCCGATAACACTGAAGCTTTCTTT
CASSLVSDNTEAFF
>TRBJ2-4|TRBV10-3|TRBD1|-
TGTGCCATCAGTGAAGGACAGGGGGCTTCCAAAAACATTCAGTACTTC
CAISEGQGASKNIQYF
>TRBJ1-1|TRBV5-6|-|-
TGTGCCAGCAGCTTTTTGGAACTGGGCTCTGAAGCTTTCTTT
CASSFLELGSEAFF
>TRBJ1-3|TRBV4-1|-|-
TGCGCCAGCAGCCAGACGATTATCACAGGGACTCTCTCTGGAAACACCATATATTTT
CASSQTIITGTLSGNTIYF
>TRBJ2-6|TRBV7-2|-|-
TGTGCCAGCAGCTTAGGGGGTCCCTCTGGGGCCAACGTCCTGACTTTC
CASSLGGPSGANVLTF
>TRBJ2-2|TRBV9|TRBD2|-
TGTGCCAGCAGCGTTAGGACTAGCGGGGGGGCCGGGGAGCTGTTTTTT
CASSVRTSGGAGELFF
>TRBJ1-4|TRBV7-6|-|-
TGTGCCAGCAGCTCAAATCGGGCCTCTAATGAAAAACTGTTTTTT
CASSSNRASNEKLFF
>TRBJ1-1|TRBV19|TRBD1|-
TGTGCCAGTAACTCAGGACAGGGTGGGAACACTGAAGCTTTCTTT
CASNSGQGGNTEAFF
>TRBJ2-3|TRBV4-3|TRBD1|-
TGCGCCAGCAGCCAAGATGGGACAGGGGGCGGAGATACGCAGTATTTT
CASSQDGTGGGDTQYF
>TRBJ2-7|TRBV5-4|TRBD1|-
TGTGCCAGCCGTCCGGGGACAGACCCCTACGAGCAGTACTTC
CASRPGTDPYEQYF
>TRBJ1-1|TRBV2|TRBD1|-
TGTGCCAGCAAATCGACAGGGACCGCTGAAGCTTTCTTT
CASKSTGTAEAFF
>TRBJ1-3|TRBV9|TRBD1|-
TGTGCCAGCAGCAACAACCGACAGGGCCCTGGAAACACCATATATTTT
CASSNNRQGPGNTIYF
>TRBJ2-2|TRBV7-8|-|-
TGTGCCAGCAGCTTAGGGGATTTGGGGTTCACCGGGGAGCTGTTTTTT
CASSLGDLGFTGELFF
>TRBJ2-3|TRBV19|TRBD1|-
TGTGCCAGTAGTGCTTTCAGGGGGCACACAGATACGCAGTATTTT
CASSAFRGHTDTQYF
>TRBJ1-1|TRBV5-1|-|-
TGCGCCAGCAGCTTGATGGGACAATTGAACACTGAAGCTTTCTTT
CASSLMGQLNTEAFF
>TRBJ1-4|TRBV6-2/TRBV6-3|-|-
TGTGCCAGCAGTCAAGACAGAACTAATGAAAAACTGTTTTTT
CASSQDRTNEKLFF
>TRBJ1-4|TRBV15|TRBD1|-
TGTGCCACCAGGGGGATCACAGGGGGGAATGAAAAACTGTTTTTT
CATRGITGGNEKLFF
>TRBJ1-3|TRBV7-2|-|-
TGTGCCAGCAGCGCCTTAGGGCAGTCTGTTTCGAACACCATATATTTT
CASSALGQSVSNTIYF
>TRBJ2-5|TRBV3-1/TRBV3-2|-|-
TGTGCCAGCAGCCAAGAAGAGACCCAGTACTTC
CASSQEETQYF
>TRBJ1-1|TRBV5-4|-|once
TGTGCCAGCAGCCCGATCTGGGGGGGGAGCACTGAAGCTTTCTTT
CASSPIWGGSTEAFF
>TRBJ2-2|TRBV10-1|-|few
TGCGCCAGCCGAACCGGGAAAAACACCGGGGAGCTGTTTTTT
CASRTGKNTGELFF
>TRBJ1-2|TRBV6-2/TRBV6-3|TRBD1|-
TGTGCCAGCAGCAAGACAGGGTGGGAAAACTATGGCTACACCTTC
CASSKTGWENYGYTF
>TRBJ2-3|TRBV5-4|-|once
TGTGCCAGCAGCTCCCCAGGTAGCACAGATACGCAGTATTTT
CASSSPGSTDTQYF
>TRBJ2-1|TRBV5-1|TRBD2|-
TGCGCCAGCAGCGTGACTAGCGGGGGGGCCTGGAATGAGCAGTTCTTC
CASSVTSGGAWNEQFF
>TRBJ1-2|TRBV5-6|-|-
TGTGCCAGCAGGGGTGGCAGGTACTATGGCTACACCTTC
CASRGGRYYGYTF
>TRBJ1-1|TRBV29-1|-|-
TGCAGCGTTGCAGGGAGTGACACTGAAGCTTTCTTT
CSVAGSDTEAFF
>TRBJ1-1|TRBV24-1|-|-
TGTGCCACCAGTGATTTGCGGTTAGGGAGGACTGAAGCTTTCTTT
CATSDLRLGRTEAFF
>TRBJ1-1|TRBV30|-|-
TGTGCCTGGAGTGTAGACACGGTCTCTGATGCTTTCTTT
CAWSVDTVSDAFF
>TRBJ1-4|TRBV6-5|TRBD1|-
TGTGCCAGCAGTTCAGGGGGACCTAATGAAAAACTGTTTTTT
CASSSGGPNEKLFF
>TRBJ1-1|TRBV5-1|-|-
TGCGCCAGCAACGGGGGGAACATGAACACTGAAGCTTTCTTT
CASNGGNMNTEAFF
>TRBJ1-1|TRBV5-6|TRBD1|-
TGTGCCAGCAGCTACCCCTACAGGGGGCTGAACACTGAAGCTTTCTTT
CASSYPYRGLNTEAFF
>TRBJ2-7|TRBV30|-|-
TGTGCCTGGACTAGCTCCTACGAGCAGTACTTC
CAWTSSYEQYF
>TRBJ2-7|TRBV5-4|-|few
TGTGCCAGCAGCTTGGACAGGAGCTACGAGCAGTACTTC
CASSLDRSYEQYF
>TRBJ1-1|TRBV2|-|-
TGTGCCAGCAGTGATTCTCCCGTTTCGGCAGCTTTCTTT
CASSDSPVSAAFF